What follows is one TCR beta chain and its context. Antigen unknown. This entry comes from a study of T cells expressing NK-cell markers. Study results and caveats: Questions lingered over whether expanded NKG2C+ T cell clones were HCMV-specific. For six donors, the dominant NKG2C+ clonotypes made up roughly 1.0-7.0% of their CD8+ T cells.

The germline V gene encodes CDR1 SGHRS and CDR2 YFSETQ. The CDR3 is 16 residues long. UMIs accompanied the 5'RACE template switching by which TCR beta cDNA was made. TCRdb reprocessed the 5' RACE reads; each CDR3 protein has one entry and no DNA is given. Its table lists roughly 160,000 distinct CDR3 sequences. What was sequenced was blood T cells: a sorted CD56 or NKG2C T cell subset, CD4+ or CD8+ T cells, or bulk PBMC T cells (not recorded which). This TCR was recovered from a woman aged 18 to 75 in good health. The chain couples TRBV5-1 to TRBJ2-2; TCRdb lists TRBD1, though no DNA is available to test this call. The CDR3: CASSLVSGGDTGELFF.